The clone carrying this TCR beta chain ranks as medium-sized. The antigen is undetermined. The source of the sample is a study of metastatic and nonmetastatic thyroid tumors. Study-wide background: The comparison covered peripheral blood and tumor or nodule tissue in malignant and benign thyroid patients. Study-wide points: Patients with malignant thyroid tumors reportedly had significantly higher TCR beta diversity than those with benign nodules, in blood and tumor.

Before thyroid surgery, none of the patients had received any treatment. Per the original data handling: A papillary thyroid cancer distant-metastasis classifier was built from CDR3 differences across clinicopathological groups. TCRdb re-called the PCR reads with MiXCR. None of the V and J calls come from the authors' own analysis; TCRdb made them. The sample consists of about 20,000 clones, more than 10% of them appearing once. Trimming left V 5 bases short and J 3 bases short, with 14 bases between. This CDR3 region has 13 residues. Per germline, CDR1 DFQATT and CDR2 SNEGSKA (reference sequence). Specimen: blood. The receptor was derived from a male donor with papillary thyroid cancer or a benign thyroid nodule (not recorded which). Some clones in this sample may be carry-over from other donors' samples. The chain joins TRBV20-1 to TRBJ2-7; possible D gene TRBD2, 5 bases. The chain's CDR3 is CSASRARGYEQYF. In DNA, the CDR3 is TGCAGTGCTTCCCGGGCCCGGGGCTACGAGCAGTACTTC.